These T cell receptor beta chains were read from a single sample in a study of T cells in Graves' hyperthyroidism and ophthalmopathy. TCRdb itself ran the multiplex PCR reads through MiXCR, one entry per CDR3 protein. The repertoire holds about half a million distinct CDR3 sequences, with roughly 24% as singletons. The specimen was blood. Receptors originate from a woman between 25 and 40 years old with Graves' ophthalmopathy. Both conserved end residues are part of each CDR3. The D gene is left open where the match is weak. The size field is filled for only some rows; it gives once, few, many or a size class.

15	many	TRBV2	TRBJ2-5	-	TGTGCCAGCAGTGAATCGCAGGGGAATAGGGAGACCCAGTACTTC	CASSESQGNRETQYF
13	few	TRBV12-3/TRBV12-4	TRBJ2-5	-	TGTGCCATACTACAGGGAAGGGGACAGACCCAGTACTTC	CAILQGRGQTQYF
14	many	TRBV12-3/TRBV12-4	TRBJ1-2	-	TGTGCCAGCAGTTCGGACGGGGCCAACTATGGCTACACCTTC	CASSSDGANYGYTF
16	-	TRBV12-3/TRBV12-4	TRBJ1-1	-	TGTGCCAGCAGCCAAATCTTCGGGCCCATGAACACTGAAGCTTTCTTT	CASSQIFGPMNTEAFF
14	many	TRBV10-3	TRBJ2-7	-	TGTGCCATCAGTCTCAGGGGTAATGAAAACGAGCAGTACTTC	CAISLRGNENEQYF
14	few	TRBV6-1	TRBJ2-7	-	TGTGCCAGCAAAGCTAGCTTTAGCTCCTACGAGCAGTACTTC	CASKASFSSYEQYF
14	many	TRBV6-5	TRBJ1-2	-	TGTGCTAGGAAAGGACAACCCCACGCCTATGGCTACACCTTC	CARKGQPHAYGYTF
16	many	TRBV6-1	TRBJ2-7	-	TGTGCCAGCAGCGCCGGTGGGGGGGGCCCCTCCTACGAGCAGTACTTC	CASSAGGGGPSYEQYF
15	many	TRBV28	TRBJ1-6	TRBD1	TGTGCCAGCAGTTTCGCAAGAGGGGGCAATTCACCCCTCCACTTT	CASSFARGGNSPLHF
18	few	TRBV4-1	TRBJ1-6	TRBD1	TGCGCCAGCAGCCCACTAGGACAGGACCACATCTATAATTCACCCCTCCACTTT	CASSPLGQDHIYNSPLHF
12	-	TRBV15	TRBJ1-2	-	TGTGCCACCTCAAAGACGGATTATGGCTACACCTTC	CATSKTDYGYTF
13	many	TRBV6-5	TRBJ1-2	-	TGTGCCAGCAGGATTGGGACACGGGATGGCTACACCTTC	CASRIGTRDGYTF
14	few	TRBV28	TRBJ2-5	-	TGTGCCAGCAGCCAAGGACTGAATCAAGAGACCCAGTACTTC	CASSQGLNQETQYF
14	few	TRBV12-3/TRBV12-4	TRBJ1-2	-	TGTGCCAGCAGCTTATATGGGGTAGTCTATGGCTACACCTTC	CASSLYGVVYGYTF
15	many	TRBV12-3/TRBV12-4	TRBJ2-7	TRBD2	TGTGCCAGCAGTCGCCGGACTAGCGCGGGCTACGAGCAGTACTTC	CASSRRTSAGYEQYF
13	-	TRBV12-3/TRBV12-4	TRBJ2-7	TRBD2	TGTGCCAGCAGTCAGGTCCCCGGGGGGGAGCAGTACTTC	CASSQVPGGEQYF
15	-	TRBV28	TRBJ2-5	TRBD2	TGTGCCAGCAGTCCCCCGGGGGGGGGATCGGAGACCCAGTACTTC	CASSPPGGGSETQYF
17	-	TRBV12-3/TRBV12-4	TRBJ2-3	-	TGTGCCAGCAGTTGGAGCCTCGGACAGAGGGCGGAAGATACGCAGTATTTT	CASSWSLGQRAEDTQYF
14	many	TRBV24-1	TRBJ1-2	-	TGTGCCACCAGTGGTAGGGATCAGGTTTACGGCTACACCTTC	CATSGRDQVYGYTF
15	many	TRBV7-2	TRBJ1-1	-	TGTGCCAGCAGCATATCCCGGGTAAGGGACACTGAAGCTTTCTTT	CASSISRVRDTEAFF
16	-	TRBV27	TRBJ2-5	TRBD2	TGTGCCAGCAGTTTTACAACTAGCGGCTTCCAAGAGACCCAGTACTTC	CASSFTTSGFQETQYF
13	many	TRBV20-1	TRBJ1-1	TRBD1	TGCAGTGCTAGAGATCGGACAGGGCGGGAAGCTTTCTTT	CSARDRTGREAFF
12	many	TRBV3-1	TRBJ1-5	-	TGTGCCAGCAGCCATGGGTACCAGCCCCAGCATTTT	CASSHGYQPQHF
15	many	TRBV12-3/TRBV12-4	TRBJ1-5	-	TGTGCCAGCAGTTTGCGGGGTACGAGAAATCAGCCCCAGCATTTT	CASSLRGTRNQPQHF
11	many	TRBV6-2/TRBV6-3	TRBJ1-1	-	TGTGCCAGCAGTTATAGGGGGACAGCTTTCTTT	CASSYRGTAFF
12	few	TRBV9	TRBJ2-7	-	TGTGCCAGCAGCGTGTCCCCAGTCGAGCAGTACTTC	CASSVSPVEQYF
11	many	TRBV7-2	TRBJ1-2	-	TGTGCCAGCAGCTTGATGGATGGCTACACCTTC	CASSLMDGYTF
15	many	TRBV18	TRBJ1-1	-	TGTGCCAGCTCACCAGACCATGAAATGAACACTGAAGCTTTCTTT	CASSPDHEMNTEAFF
14	many	TRBV12-3/TRBV12-4	TRBJ2-7	-	TGTGCCAGCGGACTGGGAGACGTAGCCTACGAGCAGTACTTC	CASGLGDVAYEQYF
13	-	TRBV24-1	TRBJ2-7	-	TGTGCCACCAGTGATTTGGACGGTTACGAGCAGTACTTC	CATSDLDGYEQYF
14	many	TRBV11-3	TRBJ2-5	TRBD2	TGTGCCAGCAGCTTCGGGGGGAACCAAGAGACCCAGTACTTC	CASSFGGNQETQYF
17	few	TRBV3-1	TRBJ1-3	TRBD1	TGTGCCAGCAGCCTTACGACAGGGGTCCTCTCTGGAAACACCATATATTTT	CASSLTTGVLSGNTIYF
13	many	TRBV19	TRBJ1-5	-	TGTGCCAGTATTCCCTCGGGTGTTCAGCCCCAGCATTTT	CASIPSGVQPQHF
13	many	TRBV6-1	TRBJ1-5	TRBD1	TGTGCCAGCAGACGGGGACAGCATCAGCCCCAGCATTTT	CASRRGQHQPQHF
17	many	TRBV12-5	TRBJ1-1	-	TGTGCTAGTGGTTCGACGCCGACCGGGACTGTGAACACTGAAGCTTTCTTT	CASGSTPTGTVNTEAFF
12	many	TRBV6-6	TRBJ2-7	TRBD2	TGTGCCAGCCAAGCGGGGGGACACGAGCAGTACTTC	CASQAGGHEQYF
18	once	TRBV4-3	TRBJ2-2	TRBD1	TGCGCCAGCAGCCAAGATCAACGGACAGGGGTATGGATCGCGGAGCTGTTTTTT	CASSQDQRTGVWIAELFF
16	few	TRBV18	TRBJ2-7	TRBD2	TGTGCCAGCTCACCACCGTTACTAGCGGGGTCCTACGAGCAGTACTTC	CASSPPLLAGSYEQYF
12	many	TRBV12-3/TRBV12-4	TRBJ2-7	-	TGTGCCAGCAGTCCAGTCCTTTTCGGGCAGTACTTC	CASSPVLFGQYF
14	-	TRBV28	TRBJ1-2	-	TGTGCCAGCAGCCTGGGGGTTCACTACTATGGCTACACCTTC	CASSLGVHYYGYTF
14	many	TRBV6-2/TRBV6-3	TRBJ2-7	TRBD1	TGTGCCAGCAGTTACGGAGGGACAGGGTCTATTGGGTACTTC	CASSYGGTGSIGYF
15	few	TRBV9	TRBJ2-5	-	TGTGCCAGCAGCCCCGCCTGGGGGGGCGGGGAGACCCAGTACTTC	CASSPAWGGGETQYF
11	many	TRBV2	TRBJ2-7	-	TGTGCCAGCAGGGCGGCCGGCGAGCAGTACTTC	CASRAAGEQYF
13	many	TRBV12-3/TRBV12-4	TRBJ1-2	-	TGCGCCAGCAGCTTGGCCGGGGGCGATGGCTACACCTTC	CASSLAGGDGYTF
16	many	TRBV12-3/TRBV12-4	TRBJ1-1	TRBD1	TGTGCCAGCAGTCACAACAGGGGGCTCGGGAACACTGAAGCTTTCTTT	CASSHNRGLGNTEAFF
13	many	TRBV12-3/TRBV12-4	TRBJ2-5	-	TGTGCCAGCAGTTTCGGGGAACAAGAGACCCAGTACTTC	CASSFGEQETQYF
16	many	TRBV6-5	TRBJ1-1	-	TGTGCCAGCAGTTACTCAATCAATGGAGGGAAGACTGAAGCTTTCTTT	CASSYSINGGKTEAFF
14	-	TRBV7-2	TRBJ2-7	-	TGTGCCAGCAGCTTAGAGGTAGCTCTCTACGAGCAGTACTTC	CASSLEVALYEQYF
14	many	TRBV25-1	TRBJ1-3	-	TGTGCCACAGCACGCGGGGAACCTGGAAACACCATATATTTT	CATARGEPGNTIYF
12	many	TRBV11-2	TRBJ1-1	-	TGTGCCAGCAGTTTCCGGGGCACCCTAGCTTTCTTT	CASSFRGTLAFF
18	-	TRBV7-3	TRBJ2-2	TRBD1	TGTGCCAGCAGCCCGCGGACAGGGGCTCTCTATTCCACCGGGGAGCTGTTTTTT	CASSPRTGALYSTGELFF
17	many	TRBV6-2/TRBV6-3	TRBJ2-7	TRBD1	TGTGCCGGCAGCTACCTGCTTGGGGACAGGAGAGAGGACGAGCAGTACTTC	CAGSYLLGDRREDEQYF